This T cell receptor (beta chain) was sequenced for a study of CD8 T cells in ankylosing spondylitis. General observations from the study: In the blood and synovial fluid of reactive arthritis, some motif variants had been previously reported. About 8 highly homologous variants made up a TCR beta motif, and this motif appeared characteristic of ankylosing spondylitis blood. Matched ankylosing spondylitis synovial fluid reportedly contained a significantly enriched population of disease-linked clones.

As for this clonotype: Antigen unknown.

The junction had 6 bases not matched to a gene; V was cut back by 6 bases and J by 1 base. The CDR3 loop spans 14 amino acids. In germline, CDR1 is SGHRS, CDR2 YFSETQ. Quantitative barcoded 5'-RACE was used to prepare TCR beta libraries. In TCRdb, the 5' RACE reads were re-called with MiXCR into one record per CDR3 protein. Of 240,000 or so distinct CDR3 sequences in the sample, about 9.1% were seen once. This TCR came from a male donor with ankylosing spondylitis or in good health (not recorded which). V and J are TRBV5-1 and TRBJ1-1, with 7 bases fitting TRBD1. The sequencing sample was made of blood, either unsorted or a sorted T cell fraction (not recorded which). DNA of the CDR3: TGCGCCAGCAAAACGACAGGGAAGAACACTGAAGCTTTCTTT. As protein: CASKTTGKNTEAFF.